The text below deals with one TCR beta chain. Diagnoses were established from clinical symptoms, serum thyroxine, TRAb, thyroid ultrasound and orbital computed tomography. This CDR3 has 10 amino acids. V was shortened by 4 bases and J by 7 bases, with 7 bases between the two germline ends. CDR1 and CDR2 from the germline V gene are GTSNPN and SVGIG (reference sequence). RNA transcripts were the template, and TCR beta CDR3 regions were amplified from them. HTBI primers primed a first-round RT-PCR, and a second-round multiplex PCR followed. TCRdb re-derived calls from the multiplex PCR reads in MiXCR, one entry per CDR3 protein. This table has 1 million to 1.3 million distinct CDR3 sequences, about 40% appearing once. These data come from a study of Graves' ophthalmopathy and Graves' hyperthyroidism.

The chain is built from TRBV30 and TRBJ1-1; D is undetermined. Sequences were obtained from peripheral blood or thyroid tissue (not recorded which). The clonotype originates from an adult man with Graves' hyperthyroidism. The CDR3 coding sequence is TGTGCCTGGATAAGCCTTGAAGCTTTCTTT. Amino acid sequence: CAWISLEAFF.